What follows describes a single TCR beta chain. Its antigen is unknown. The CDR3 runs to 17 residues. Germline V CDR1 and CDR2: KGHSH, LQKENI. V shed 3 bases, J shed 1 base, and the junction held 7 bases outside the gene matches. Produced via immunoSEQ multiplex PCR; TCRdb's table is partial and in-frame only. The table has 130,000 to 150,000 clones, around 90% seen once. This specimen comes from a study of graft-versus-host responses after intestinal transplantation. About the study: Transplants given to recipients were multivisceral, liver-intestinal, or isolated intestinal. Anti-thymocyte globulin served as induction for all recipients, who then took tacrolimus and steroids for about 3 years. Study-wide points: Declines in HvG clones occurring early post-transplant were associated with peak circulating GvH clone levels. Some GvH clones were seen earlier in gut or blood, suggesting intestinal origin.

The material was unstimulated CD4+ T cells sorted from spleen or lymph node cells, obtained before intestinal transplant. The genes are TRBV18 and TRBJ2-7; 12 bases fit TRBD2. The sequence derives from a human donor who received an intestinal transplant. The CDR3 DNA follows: TGTGCCAGCTCACCCGCCCTAGCGGGAGGGATTTCCTACGAGCAGTACTTC. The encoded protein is CASSPALAGGISYEQYF.